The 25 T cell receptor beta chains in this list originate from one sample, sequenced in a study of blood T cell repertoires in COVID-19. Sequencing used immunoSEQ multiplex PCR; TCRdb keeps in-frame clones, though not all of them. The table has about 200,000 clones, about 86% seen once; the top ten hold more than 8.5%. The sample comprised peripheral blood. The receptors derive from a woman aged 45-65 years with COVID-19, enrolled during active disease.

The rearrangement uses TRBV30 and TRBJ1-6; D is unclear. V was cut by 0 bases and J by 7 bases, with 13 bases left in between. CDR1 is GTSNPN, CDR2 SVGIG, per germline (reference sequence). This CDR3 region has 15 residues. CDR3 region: CAWSVRGGRNSPLHF. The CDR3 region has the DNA TGTGCCTGGAGTGTACGCGGAGGGCGAAATTCACCCCTCCACTTT.

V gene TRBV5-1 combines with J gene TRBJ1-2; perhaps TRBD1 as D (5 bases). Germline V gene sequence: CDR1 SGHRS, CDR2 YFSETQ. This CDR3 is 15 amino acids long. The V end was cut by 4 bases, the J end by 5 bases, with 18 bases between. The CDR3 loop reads CASSLGATQSYGYTF. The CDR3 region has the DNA TGCGCCAGCAGCCTAGGGGCCACGCAATCTTATGGCTACACCTTC.

The DNA for the CDR3 is TGTGCCACCAGTGATCTTTCACAGGGCCCGGGGTACAATGAGCAGTTCTTC. Translated: CATSDLSQGPGYNEQFF. J is TRBJ2-1 and V is TRBV24-1; a weak D match, TRBD1 (6 bases). V was trimmed by 3 bases and J by 4 bases, leaving 18 bases between them. The CDR3 consists of 17 residues. Looked up from germline, CDR1 is KGHDR and CDR2 is SFDVKD.

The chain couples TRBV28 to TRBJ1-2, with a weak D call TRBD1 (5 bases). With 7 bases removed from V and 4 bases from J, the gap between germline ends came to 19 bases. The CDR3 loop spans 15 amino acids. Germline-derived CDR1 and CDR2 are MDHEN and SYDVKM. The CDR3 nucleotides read TGTGCCAGCACCCTCGGGGGGGGGACTCTCTATGGCTACACCTTC. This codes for CASTLGGGTLYGYTF.

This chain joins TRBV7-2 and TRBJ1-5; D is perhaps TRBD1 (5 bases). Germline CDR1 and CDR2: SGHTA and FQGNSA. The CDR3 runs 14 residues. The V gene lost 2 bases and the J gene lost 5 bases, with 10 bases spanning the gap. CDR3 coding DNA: TGTGCCAGCAGCTTAATTGGGGGGGATCAGCCCCAGCATTTT. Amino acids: CASSLIGGDQPQHF.

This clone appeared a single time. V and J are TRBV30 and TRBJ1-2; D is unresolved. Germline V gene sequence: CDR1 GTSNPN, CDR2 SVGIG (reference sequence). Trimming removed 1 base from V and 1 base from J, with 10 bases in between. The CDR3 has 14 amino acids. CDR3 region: CAWSELGSNYGYTF. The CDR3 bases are TGTGCCTGGAGTGAGCTGGGGAGTAACTATGGCTACACCTTC.

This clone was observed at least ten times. The CDR3 spells CASSLAPGGIYGYTF. CDR3 sequence (DNA): TGTGCCAGCAGCTTAGCCCCCGGAGGCATATATGGCTACACCTTC. This rearrangement joins TRBV7-2 to TRBJ1-2; D unresolved. The CDR3 totals 15 residues. Germline CDR1 and CDR2: SGHTA and FQGNSA. The ends were cut back, 0 bases at V and 5 bases at J, with 13 bases in the middle.

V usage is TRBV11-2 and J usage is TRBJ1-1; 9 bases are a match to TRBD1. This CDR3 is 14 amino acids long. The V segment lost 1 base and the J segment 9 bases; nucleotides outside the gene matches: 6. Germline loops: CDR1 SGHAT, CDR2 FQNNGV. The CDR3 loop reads CASSLGTGVSKAFF. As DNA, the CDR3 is TGTGCCAGCAGCTTAGGGACAGGGGTTTCGAAAGCTTTCTTT.

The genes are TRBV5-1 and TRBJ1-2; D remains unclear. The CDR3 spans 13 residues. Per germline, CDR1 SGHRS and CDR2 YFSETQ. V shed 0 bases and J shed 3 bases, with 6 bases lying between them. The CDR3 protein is CASSLVTDYGYTF. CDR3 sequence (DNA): TGCGCCAGCAGCTTGGTGACTGACTATGGCTACACCTTC. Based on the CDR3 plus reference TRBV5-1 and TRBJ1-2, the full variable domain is KAGVTQTPRYLIKTRGQQVTLSCSPISGHRSVSWYQQTPGQGLQFLFEYFSETQRNKGNFPGRFSGRQFSNSRSEMNVSTLELGDSALYLCASSLVTDYGYTFGSGTRLTVV.

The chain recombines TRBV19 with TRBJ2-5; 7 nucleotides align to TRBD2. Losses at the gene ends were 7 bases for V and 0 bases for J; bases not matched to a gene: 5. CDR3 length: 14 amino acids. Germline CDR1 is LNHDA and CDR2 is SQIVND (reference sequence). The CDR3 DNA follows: TGTGCCAGTAAACCTAGCGGAGACCAAGAGACCCAGTACTTC. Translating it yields CASKPSGDQETQYF.

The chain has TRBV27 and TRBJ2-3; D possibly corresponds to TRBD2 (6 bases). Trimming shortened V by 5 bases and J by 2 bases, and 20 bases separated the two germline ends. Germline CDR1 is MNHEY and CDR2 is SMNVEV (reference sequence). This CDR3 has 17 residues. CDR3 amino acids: CASSPLQRAGPTDTQYF. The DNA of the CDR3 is TGTGCCAGCAGTCCCCTCCAGAGAGCGGGTCCCACAGATACGCAGTATTTT.

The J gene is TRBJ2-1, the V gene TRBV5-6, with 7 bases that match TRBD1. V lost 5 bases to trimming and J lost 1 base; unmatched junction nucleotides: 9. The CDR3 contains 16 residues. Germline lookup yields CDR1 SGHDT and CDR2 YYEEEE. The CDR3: CASRLDRDGSYNEQFF. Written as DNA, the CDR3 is TGTGCCAGCAGACTAGACAGGGATGGTTCCTACAATGAGCAGTTCTTC.

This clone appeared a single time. CDR3 nucleotides: TGTGCCAGTAGTATAGCCGAGGGCCCGGCCGGGGAGCTGTTTTTT. Encoded protein: CASSIAEGPAGELFF. This chain connects TRBV19 to TRBJ2-2; D possibly corresponds to TRBD2 (5 bases). This CDR3 is 15 amino acids long. Germline-derived CDR1 and CDR2 are LNHDA and SQIVND (reference sequence). V was shortened by 1 base and J by 6 bases, with 12 bases between the two germline ends.

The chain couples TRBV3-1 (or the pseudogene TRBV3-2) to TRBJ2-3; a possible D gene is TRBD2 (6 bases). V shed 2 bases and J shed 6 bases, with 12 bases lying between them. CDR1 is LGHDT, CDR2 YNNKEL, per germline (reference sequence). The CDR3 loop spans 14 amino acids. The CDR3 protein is CASSQSRDFDTQYF. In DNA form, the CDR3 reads TGTGCCAGCAGCCAAAGCAGGGACTTCGATACGCAGTATTTT.

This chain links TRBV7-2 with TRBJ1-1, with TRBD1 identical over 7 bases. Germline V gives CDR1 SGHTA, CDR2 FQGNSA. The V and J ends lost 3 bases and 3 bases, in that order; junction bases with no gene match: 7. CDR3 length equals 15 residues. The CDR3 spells CASSLIHRGDTEAFF. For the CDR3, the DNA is TGTGCCAGCAGCTTGATTCACAGGGGCGACACTGAAGCTTTCTTT.

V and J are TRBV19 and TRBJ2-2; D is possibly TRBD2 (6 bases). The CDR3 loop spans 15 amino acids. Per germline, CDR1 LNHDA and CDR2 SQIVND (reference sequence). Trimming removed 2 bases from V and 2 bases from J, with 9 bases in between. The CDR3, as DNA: TGTGCCAGTAGTATAAGGGGAGGTAACACCGGGGAGCTGTTTTTT. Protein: CASSIRGGNTGELFF.

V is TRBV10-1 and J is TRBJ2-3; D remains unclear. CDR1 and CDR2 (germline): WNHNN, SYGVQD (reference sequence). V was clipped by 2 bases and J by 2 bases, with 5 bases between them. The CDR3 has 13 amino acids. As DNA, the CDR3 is TGCGCCAGCAGTGAGCTTCCCACAGATACGCAGTATTTT. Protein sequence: CASSELPTDTQYF.

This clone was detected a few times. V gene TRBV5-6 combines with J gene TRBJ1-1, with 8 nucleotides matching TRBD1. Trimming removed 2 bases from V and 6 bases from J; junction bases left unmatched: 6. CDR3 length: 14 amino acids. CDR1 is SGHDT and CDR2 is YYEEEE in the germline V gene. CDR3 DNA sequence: TGTGCCAGCAGCTTATACAGGGGGTACGCTGAAGCTTTCTTT. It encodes CASSLYRGYAEAFF.

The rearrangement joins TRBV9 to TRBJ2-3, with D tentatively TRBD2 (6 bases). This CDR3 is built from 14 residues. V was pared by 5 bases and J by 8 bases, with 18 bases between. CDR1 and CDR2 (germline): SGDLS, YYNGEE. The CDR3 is CASRKGLVTGTQYF. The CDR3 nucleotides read TGTGCCAGCAGGAAGGGACTGGTGACGGGTACGCAGTATTTT. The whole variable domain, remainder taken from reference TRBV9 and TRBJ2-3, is DSGVTQTPKHLITATGQRVTLRCSPRSGDLSVYWYQQSLDQGLQFLIQYYNGEERAKGNILERFSAQQFPDLHSELNLSSLELGDSALYFCASRKGLVTGTQYFGPGTRLTVL.

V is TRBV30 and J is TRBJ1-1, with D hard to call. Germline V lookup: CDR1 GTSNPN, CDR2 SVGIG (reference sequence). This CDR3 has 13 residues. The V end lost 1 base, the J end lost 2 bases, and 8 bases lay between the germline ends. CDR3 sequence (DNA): TGTGCCTGGAGTGGTGGCTCCAACACTGAAGCTTTCTTT. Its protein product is CAWSGGSNTEAFF.

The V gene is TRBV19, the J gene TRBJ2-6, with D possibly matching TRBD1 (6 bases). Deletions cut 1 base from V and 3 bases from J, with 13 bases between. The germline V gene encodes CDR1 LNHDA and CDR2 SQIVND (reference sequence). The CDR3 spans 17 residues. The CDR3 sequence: CASSIGGQVGGANVLTF. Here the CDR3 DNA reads TGTGCCAGTAGTATAGGGGGGCAAGTTGGTGGGGCCAACGTCCTGACTTTC.

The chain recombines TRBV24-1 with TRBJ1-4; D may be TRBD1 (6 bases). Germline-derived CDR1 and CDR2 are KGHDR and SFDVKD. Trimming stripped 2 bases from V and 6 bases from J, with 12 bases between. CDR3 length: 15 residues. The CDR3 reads CATSDSRQADEKLFF. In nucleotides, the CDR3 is TGTGCCACCAGTGATTCCCGACAGGCGGATGAAAAACTGTTTTTT.

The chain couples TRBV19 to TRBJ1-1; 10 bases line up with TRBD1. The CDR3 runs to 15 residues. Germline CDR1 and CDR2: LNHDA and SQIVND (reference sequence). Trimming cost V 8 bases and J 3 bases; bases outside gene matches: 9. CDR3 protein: CASRRDRGFDTEAFF. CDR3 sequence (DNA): TGTGCCAGTCGCCGGGACAGGGGATTTGACACTGAAGCTTTCTTT. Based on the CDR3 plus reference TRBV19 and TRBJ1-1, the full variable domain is DGGITQSPKYLFRKEGQNVTLSCEQNLNHDAMYWYRQDPGQGLRLIYYSQIVNDFQKGDIAEGYSVSREKKESFPLTVTSAQKNPTAFYLCASRRDRGFDTEAFFGQGTRLTVV.

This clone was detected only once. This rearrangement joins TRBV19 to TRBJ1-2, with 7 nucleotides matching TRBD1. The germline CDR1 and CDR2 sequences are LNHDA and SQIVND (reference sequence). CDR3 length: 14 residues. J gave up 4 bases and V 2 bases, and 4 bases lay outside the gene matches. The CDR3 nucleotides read TGTGCCAGTAGTATACCAGGGGGGCTCTATGGCTACACCTTC. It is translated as CASSIPGGLYGYTF.

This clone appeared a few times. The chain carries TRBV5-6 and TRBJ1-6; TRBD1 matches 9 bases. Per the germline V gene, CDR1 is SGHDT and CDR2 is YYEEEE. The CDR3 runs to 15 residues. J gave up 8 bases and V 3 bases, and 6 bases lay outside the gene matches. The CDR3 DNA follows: TGTGCCAGCAGCTGGAGACAGGGGGGCGATTCACCCCTCCACTTT. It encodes CASSWRQGGDSPLHF.